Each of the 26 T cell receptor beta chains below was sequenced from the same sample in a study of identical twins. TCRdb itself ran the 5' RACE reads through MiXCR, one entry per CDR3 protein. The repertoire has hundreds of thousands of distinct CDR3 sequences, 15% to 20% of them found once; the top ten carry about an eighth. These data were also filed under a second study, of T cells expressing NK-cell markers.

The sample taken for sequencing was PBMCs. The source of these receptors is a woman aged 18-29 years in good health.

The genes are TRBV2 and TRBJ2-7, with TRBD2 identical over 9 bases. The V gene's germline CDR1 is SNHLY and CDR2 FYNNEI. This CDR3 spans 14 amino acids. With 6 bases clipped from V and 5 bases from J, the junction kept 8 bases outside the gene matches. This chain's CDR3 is CASRSGLAKNEQYF. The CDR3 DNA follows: TGTGCCAGCAGGTCGGGACTAGCTAAGAACGAGCAGTACTTC.

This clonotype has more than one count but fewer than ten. The CDR3, as DNA: TGCAGTGCTAGAGGTCAGGCTAGCGGGGGAACCTACAATGAGCAGTTCTTC. Amino acids: CSARGQASGGTYNEQFF. The chain recombines TRBV20-1 with TRBJ2-1; 10 bases match TRBD2. The germline gives CDR1 DFQATT, CDR2 SNEGSKA (reference sequence). Losses at the gene ends were 1 base for V and 2 bases for J; bases not matched to a gene: 8. This CDR3 spans 17 amino acids.

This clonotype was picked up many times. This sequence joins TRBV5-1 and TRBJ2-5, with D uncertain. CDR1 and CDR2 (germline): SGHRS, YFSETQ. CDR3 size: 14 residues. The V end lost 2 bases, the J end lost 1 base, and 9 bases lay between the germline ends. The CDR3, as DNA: TGCGCCAGCAGCTTATCGGCGGTCCAAGAGACCCAGTACTTC. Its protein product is CASSLSAVQETQYF.

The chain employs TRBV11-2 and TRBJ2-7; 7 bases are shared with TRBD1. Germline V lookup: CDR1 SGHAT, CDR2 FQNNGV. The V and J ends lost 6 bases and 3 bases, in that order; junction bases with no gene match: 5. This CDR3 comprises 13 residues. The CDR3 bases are TGTGCCAGCAGTCGAGGGACAGACTACGAGCAGTACTTC. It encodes CASSRGTDYEQYF.

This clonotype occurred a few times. The CDR3 loop reads CSAQTGSRPQHF. DNA of the CDR3: TGCAGTGCGCAGACAGGTTCTCGGCCCCAGCATTTT. The chain is built from TRBV20-1 and TRBJ1-5; D is possibly TRBD1 (6 bases). CDR1 is DFQATT and CDR2 is SNEGSKA in the germline V gene (reference sequence). The ends were cut back, 6 bases at V and 9 bases at J, with 15 bases in the middle. This CDR3 region has 12 residues.

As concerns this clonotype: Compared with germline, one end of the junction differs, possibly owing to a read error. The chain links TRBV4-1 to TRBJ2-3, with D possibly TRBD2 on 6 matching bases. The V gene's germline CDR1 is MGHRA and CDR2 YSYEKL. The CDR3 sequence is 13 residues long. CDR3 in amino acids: CASSSGGIDTQYF. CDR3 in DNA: TGTGCCAGCAGCTCTGGCGGGATTGATACGCAGTATTTT.

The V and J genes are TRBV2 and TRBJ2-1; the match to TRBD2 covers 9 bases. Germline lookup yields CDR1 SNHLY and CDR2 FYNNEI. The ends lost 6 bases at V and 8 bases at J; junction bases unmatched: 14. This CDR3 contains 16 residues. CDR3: CASSPLSAGGTDEQFF. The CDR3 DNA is TGTGCCAGCAGCCCCCTATCAGCGGGGGGTACCGATGAGCAGTTCTTC.

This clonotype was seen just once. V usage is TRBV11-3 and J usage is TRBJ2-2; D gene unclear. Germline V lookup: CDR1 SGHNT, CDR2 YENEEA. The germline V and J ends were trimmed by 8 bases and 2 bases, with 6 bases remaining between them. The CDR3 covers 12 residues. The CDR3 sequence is CASLPNTGELFF. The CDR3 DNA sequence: TGTGCCAGCCTGCCCAACACCGGGGAGCTGTTTTTT.

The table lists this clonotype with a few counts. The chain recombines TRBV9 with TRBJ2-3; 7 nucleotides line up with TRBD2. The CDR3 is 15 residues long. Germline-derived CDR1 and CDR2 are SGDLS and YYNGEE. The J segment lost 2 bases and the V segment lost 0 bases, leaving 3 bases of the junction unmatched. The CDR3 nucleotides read TGTGCCAGCAGCGTAGGAGCGGGATACACAGATACGCAGTATTTT. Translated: CASSVGAGYTDTQYF. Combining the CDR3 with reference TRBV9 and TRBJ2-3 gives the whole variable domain DSGVTQTPKHLITATGQRVTLRCSPRSGDLSVYWYQQSLDQGLQFLIQYYNGEERAKGNILERFSAQQFPDLHSELNLSSLELGDSALYFCASSVGAGYTDTQYFGPGTRLTVL.

This chain's CDR3 is CASSQPSPGRADTQYF. For the CDR3, the DNA is TGTGCCAGCAGCCAACCTTCGCCGGGACGGGCAGATACGCAGTATTTT. The chain joins TRBV3-1 to TRBJ2-3; possibly TRBD1 or TRBD2 for D (5 bases each). CDR1 and CDR2 from the germline V gene are LGHDT and YNNKEL (reference sequence). This CDR3 is built from 16 residues. Trimming took off 2 bases at V and 4 bases at J, with 16 bases between the two ends.

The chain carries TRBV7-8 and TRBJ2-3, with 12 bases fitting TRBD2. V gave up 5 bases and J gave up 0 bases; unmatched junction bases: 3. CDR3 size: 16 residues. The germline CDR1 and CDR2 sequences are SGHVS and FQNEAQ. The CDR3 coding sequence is TGTGCCAGCAGCCCAGGGACTAGCGGGAGCACAGATACGCAGTATTTT. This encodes CASSPGTSGSTDTQYF.

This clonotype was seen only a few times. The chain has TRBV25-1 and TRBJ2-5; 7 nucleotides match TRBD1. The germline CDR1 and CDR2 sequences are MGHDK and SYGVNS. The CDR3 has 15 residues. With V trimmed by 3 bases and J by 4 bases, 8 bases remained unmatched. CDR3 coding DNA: TGTGCCAGCAGTGACCAGACAGGGTTGGGAGAGACCCAGTACTTC. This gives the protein CASSDQTGLGETQYF.

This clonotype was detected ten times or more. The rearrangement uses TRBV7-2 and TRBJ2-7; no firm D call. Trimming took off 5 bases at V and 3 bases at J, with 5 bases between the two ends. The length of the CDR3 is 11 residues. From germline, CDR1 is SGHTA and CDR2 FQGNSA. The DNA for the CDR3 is TGTGCCAGCAGCGCCGTCTACGAGCAGTACTTC. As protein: CASSAVYEQYF.

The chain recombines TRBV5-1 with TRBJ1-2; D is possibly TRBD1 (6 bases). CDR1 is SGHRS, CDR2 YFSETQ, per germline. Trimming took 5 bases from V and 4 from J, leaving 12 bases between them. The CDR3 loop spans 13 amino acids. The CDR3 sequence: CASRSQGPYGYTF. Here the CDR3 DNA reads TGCGCCAGCAGATCCCAGGGGCCCTATGGCTACACCTTC.

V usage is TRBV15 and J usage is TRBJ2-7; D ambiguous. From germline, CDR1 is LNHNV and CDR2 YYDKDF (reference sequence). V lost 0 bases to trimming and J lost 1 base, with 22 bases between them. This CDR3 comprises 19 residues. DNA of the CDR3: TGTGCCACCAGCAGAGATTACCCCTCGGCCACTACATATTCCTACGAGCAGTACTTC. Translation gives CATSRDYPSATTYSYEQYF.

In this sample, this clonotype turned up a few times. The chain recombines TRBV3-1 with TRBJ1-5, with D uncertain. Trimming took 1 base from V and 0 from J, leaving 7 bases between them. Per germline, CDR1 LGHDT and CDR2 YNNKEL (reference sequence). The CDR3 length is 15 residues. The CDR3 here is CASSQGTYSNQPQHF. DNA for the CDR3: TGTGCCAGCAGCCAAGGAACGTATAGCAATCAGCCCCAGCATTTT.

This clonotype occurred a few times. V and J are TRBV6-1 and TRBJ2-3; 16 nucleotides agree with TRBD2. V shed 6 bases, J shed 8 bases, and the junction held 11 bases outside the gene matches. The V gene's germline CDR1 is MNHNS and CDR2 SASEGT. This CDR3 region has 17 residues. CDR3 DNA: TGTGCCAGCAGCAGGGGGACTAGCGGGGGGGCCATTAGTACGCAGTATTTT. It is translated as CASSRGTSGGAISTQYF.

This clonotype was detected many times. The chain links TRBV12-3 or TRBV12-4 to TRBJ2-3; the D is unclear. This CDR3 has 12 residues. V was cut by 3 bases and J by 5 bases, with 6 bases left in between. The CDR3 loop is CASSFPEDTQYF. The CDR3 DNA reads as TGTGCCAGCAGTTTCCCAGAAGATACGCAGTATTTT.

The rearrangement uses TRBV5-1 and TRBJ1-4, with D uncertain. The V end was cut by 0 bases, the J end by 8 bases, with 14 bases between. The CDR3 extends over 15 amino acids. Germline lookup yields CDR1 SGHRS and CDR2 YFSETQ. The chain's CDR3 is CASSLAGRTGEKLFF. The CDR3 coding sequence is TGCGCCAGCAGCTTGGCGGGCAGGACGGGAGAAAAACTGTTTTTT.

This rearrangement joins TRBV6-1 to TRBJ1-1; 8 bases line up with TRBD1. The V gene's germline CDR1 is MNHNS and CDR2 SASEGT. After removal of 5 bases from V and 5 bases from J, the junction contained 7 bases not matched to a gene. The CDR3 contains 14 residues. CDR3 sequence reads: CASSRTGGGTEAFF. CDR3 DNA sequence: TGTGCCAGCAGTCGTACAGGGGGGGGAACTGAAGCTTTCTTT.

In DNA, the CDR3 is TGTGCCAGCAGCGCTGACAGGGGCCGGGCCCGGTTCTTC. Protein product: CASSADRGRARFF. The chain links TRBV7-2 to TRBJ2-1; the match to TRBD1 covers 8 bases. V lost 5 bases, J lost 15 bases, and 12 bases stayed unmatched. Germline CDR1 reads SGHTA; CDR2 reads FQGNSA. The length of the CDR3 is 13 residues.

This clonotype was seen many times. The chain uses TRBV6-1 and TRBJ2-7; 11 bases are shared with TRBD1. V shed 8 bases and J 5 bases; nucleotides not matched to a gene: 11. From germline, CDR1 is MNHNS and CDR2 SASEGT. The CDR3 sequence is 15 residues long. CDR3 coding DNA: TGTGCCAGCCCCATCCCCGGACAGGGGGCTCACGAGCAGTACTTC. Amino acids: CASPIPGQGAHEQYF.

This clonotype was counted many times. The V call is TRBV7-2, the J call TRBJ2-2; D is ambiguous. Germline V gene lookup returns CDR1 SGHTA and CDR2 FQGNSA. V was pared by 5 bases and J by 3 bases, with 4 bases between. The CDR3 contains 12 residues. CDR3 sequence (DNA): TGTGCCAGCAGCCCCGACACCGGGGAGCTGTTTTTT. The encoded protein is CASSPDTGELFF.

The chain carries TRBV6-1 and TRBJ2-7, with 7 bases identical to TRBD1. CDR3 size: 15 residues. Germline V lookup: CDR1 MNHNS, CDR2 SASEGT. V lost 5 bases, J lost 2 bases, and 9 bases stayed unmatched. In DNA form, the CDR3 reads TGTGCCAGCAGTCCGACCGGGACAGTTGCCTACGAGCAGTACTTC. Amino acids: CASSPTGTVAYEQYF.

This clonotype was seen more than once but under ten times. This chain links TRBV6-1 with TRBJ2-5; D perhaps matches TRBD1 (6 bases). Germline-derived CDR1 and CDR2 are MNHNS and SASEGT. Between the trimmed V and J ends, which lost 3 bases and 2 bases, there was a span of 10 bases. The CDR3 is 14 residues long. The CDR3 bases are TGTGCCAGCAGTGAGAGGACAGCTCAAGAGACCCAGTACTTC. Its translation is CASSERTAQETQYF.

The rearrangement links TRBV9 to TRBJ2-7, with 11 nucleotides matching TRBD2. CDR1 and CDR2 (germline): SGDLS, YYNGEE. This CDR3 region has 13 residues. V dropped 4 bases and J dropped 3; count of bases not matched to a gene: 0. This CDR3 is CASSTSGGYEQYF. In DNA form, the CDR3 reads TGTGCCAGCAGCACTAGCGGGGGCTACGAGCAGTACTTC.